The T cell receptor beta chain described here comes from a study of human thymus T cells. Study-level points and caveats: The authors found apparently biased V and J gene usage in thymic and blood repertoires.

As regards this clone: Its antigen is unidentified.

Between the trimmed V and J ends, which lost 0 bases and 4 bases, there was a span of 12 bases. Germline V CDR1 and CDR2: MNHEY, SVGAGI. This CDR3 contains 15 residues. Healthy Finnish infants having corrective surgery for congenital heart defects served as donors. Genomic DNA was extracted from every available blood leukocyte. Repertoires were generated with immunoSEQ multiplex PCR, while TCRdb's copy carries only in-frame clones and drops some. The sample records about 44,000 clones, approximately 95% being singletons. Sequencing was done on a sample of blood. The chain is built from TRBV6-5 and TRBJ1-1, with a weak D call TRBD1 (5 bases). This clonotype was obtained from a boy in the first two years of life with a congenital heart defect but otherwise immunologically healthy. The chain's CDR3 is CASSYSLIGGTEAFF. The CDR3 nucleotides are TGTGCCAGCAGTTACTCGTTAATCGGGGGCACTGAAGCTTTCTTT.